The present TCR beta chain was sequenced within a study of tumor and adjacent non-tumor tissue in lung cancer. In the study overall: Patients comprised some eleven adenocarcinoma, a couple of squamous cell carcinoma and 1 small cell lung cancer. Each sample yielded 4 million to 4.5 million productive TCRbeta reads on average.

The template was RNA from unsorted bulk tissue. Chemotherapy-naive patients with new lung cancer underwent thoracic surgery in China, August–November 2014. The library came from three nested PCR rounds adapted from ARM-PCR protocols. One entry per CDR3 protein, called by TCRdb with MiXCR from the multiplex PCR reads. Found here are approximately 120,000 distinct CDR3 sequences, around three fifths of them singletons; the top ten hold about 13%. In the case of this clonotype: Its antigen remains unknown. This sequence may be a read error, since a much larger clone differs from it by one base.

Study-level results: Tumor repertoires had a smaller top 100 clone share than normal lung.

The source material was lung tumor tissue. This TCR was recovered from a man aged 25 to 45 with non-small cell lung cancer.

CDR3 loop: CGSSEGSDSNQPQHF. The CDR3 DNA follows: TGCGGCAGCAGTGAAGGCAGTGATAGCAATCAGCCCCAGCATTTT. This chain joins TRBV10-2 and TRBJ1-5; D gene uncertain. Looked up from germline, CDR1 is WSHSY and CDR2 is SAAADI. The CDR3 has 15 amino acids.